Here is one T cell receptor (beta chain) with its context. This clone showed up just once. Its antigen is not yet known. No quality values exist for individual bases; no much larger clone is one base distant. The library was prepared using the immunoSEQ multiplex PCR assay. In its TCRdb copy, this immuneACCESS table keeps in-frame sequences only and misses some clones. Where compared with another copy, unresolved V genes explain less than half of these, and the others have no known cause. Recorded for this sample are hundreds of thousands of clones; over 75% of them occurred a single time. The ten top clones hold 0.008% to 0.011% of the sample. Here V drops 5 bases and J drops 12 bases, and the junction holds 28 bases not matched to any gene. CDR1 MDHEN and CDR2 SYDVKM were looked up in the germline V gene. The cysteine opens and the phenylalanine closes a CDR3 of 19 amino acids. Only CDR3 DNA is held: 57 bases, read in frame from base 1.

The sample originates from a study of shared T cell receptors in the human thymus (dated by TCRdb to 2020 to 2022). With regard to the full study: The study investigated the way shared, self-reactive T-cell receptor alpha chains are produced in the human thymus.

These sequences were also reported in another study, on human thymus T cells. Looking at the second paper: Donors were immunologically healthy infants undergoing open corrective cardiac surgery for congenital heart defects in Finland. Thymus tissue was obtained as surgical resects removed during corrective cardiac surgery. Biased V and J gene segment usage appeared to be present in both thymic and peripheral blood repertoires. Highly overlapping thymic TCR repertoires among unrelated individuals were reported in the related research. TCR alpha and beta repertoires from seven to nine infant thymus samples and four related peripheral blood samples were characterized in the study. Donor ages ranging from about 6 to 244 days were recorded, and roughly six male and a couple of female infants were included in the cohort. Thymocytes were released mechanically from tissue and stored at -70 °C as pellets of roughly 9-31 million cells. Genomic DNA was extracted from frozen cell pellets with a QIAsymphony instrument. TCRB and TCRAD loci were amplified from a standardized quantity of quality-controlled genomic DNA using the immunoSEQ multiplex PCR assay. The amplicons covered the V(D)J region and were long enough to include the CDR3 and to identify the V and J genes. The commercial immunoSEQ service was used to sequence amplicons on an Illumina platform. Corrections for primer bias and sequencing errors followed previously described methods, while TCRAD and TCRB definitions were based on the IMGT database. Analysis of the repertoires was done with immunoSEQ Analyzer 3.0 and VDJTools and included basic statistics, V/J segment usage, diversity estimates, rarefaction and pairwise overlap. Diversity was estimated using the Chao1, ChaoE, Efron-Thisted, Shannon and inverse Simpson indices, and was also estimated on datasets down-sampled to the size of the smallest sample. For repertoire overlap, CDR3 nucleotide sequence, V gene and J gene had to match strictly, and clustering was done by Jaccard-based multidimensional scaling. Thymus samples yielded on average approximately 800,000 unique TCRB clonotypes, compared with about 80,000 from blood samples.

In this chain, TRBV28 is recombined with TRBJ2-1, and 7 junctional nucleotides match TRBD1. The origin of this receptor is a boy under three years old with a congenital heart defect. Donor details come from another sample of the same person, matched by shared clones. The sequencing input was thymocytes. The CDR3 loop reads CASSLPLRWTGSYSAGQFF. DNA sequence: TGTGCCAGCAGTCTACCTCTCCGTTGGACAGGTTCGTATTCTGCTGGGCAGTTCTTC.